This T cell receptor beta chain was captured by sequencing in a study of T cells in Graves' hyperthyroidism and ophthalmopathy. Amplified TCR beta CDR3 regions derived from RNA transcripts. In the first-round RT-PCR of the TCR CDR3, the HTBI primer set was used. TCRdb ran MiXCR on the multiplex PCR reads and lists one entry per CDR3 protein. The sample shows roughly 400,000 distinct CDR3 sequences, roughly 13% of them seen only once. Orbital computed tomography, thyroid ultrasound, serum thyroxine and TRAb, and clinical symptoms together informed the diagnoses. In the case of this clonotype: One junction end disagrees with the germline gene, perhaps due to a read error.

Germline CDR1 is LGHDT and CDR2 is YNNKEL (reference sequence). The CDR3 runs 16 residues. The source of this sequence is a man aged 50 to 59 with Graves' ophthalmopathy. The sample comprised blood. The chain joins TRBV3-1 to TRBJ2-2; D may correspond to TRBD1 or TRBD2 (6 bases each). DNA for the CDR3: TGCGCCAGCAGCCGGGGGCAGGGGACAAATACCGGGGAGCTGTTTTTT. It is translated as CASSRGQGTNTGELFF.